The 15 T cell receptor beta chains below were found in one sample sequenced in a study of cytomegalovirus exposure and HLA in healthy donors. This PCR relied on a set of 60 Vbeta primers and 13 Jbeta primers. TCRdb's table, derived via immunoSEQ multiplex PCR, lists solely in-frame clones and lacks some. The sample carries 130,000 to 150,000 clones, about 70% recorded once. The sequencing input was PBMCs. Source of these receptors: a man younger than 35 in good health and CMV-seronegative.

The gene calls are TRBV29-1 and TRBJ2-7; 7 nucleotides match TRBD2. V shed 3 bases and J 1 base; nucleotides not matched to a gene: 6. The CDR3 is 14 residues long. Germline V gives CDR1 SQVTM, CDR2 ANQGSEA. CDR3 coding DNA: TGCAGCGTTGAGCCTAGCGGTGAGTCCTACGAGCAGTACTTC. Protein sequence: CSVEPSGESYEQYF.

This sequence joins TRBV9 and TRBJ2-1; D possibly corresponds to TRBD2 (5 bases). The CDR3 sequence is 15 residues long. Germline V gene data show CDR1 as SGDLS and CDR2 as YYNGEE. Trimming stripped 3 bases from V and 1 base from J, with 11 bases between. In nucleotides, the CDR3 is TGTGCCAGCAGCGAGGACGGGGATTCCTACAATGAGCAGTTCTTC. This translates into CASSEDGDSYNEQFF.

CDR3 residues: CASSFSGNYGYTF. As DNA, the CDR3 is TGCGCCAGCAGCTTTTCCGGGAACTATGGCTACACCTTC. The chain is built from TRBV5-1 and TRBJ1-2, with no clear D. The CDR3 is made up of 13 amino acids. Germline CDR1 is SGHRS and CDR2 is YFSETQ. V lost 2 bases, J lost 2 bases, and 7 bases lay in between.

The chain carries TRBV27 and TRBJ2-7; TRBD2 aligns across 8 bases. V was pared by 3 bases and J by 2 bases, with 9 bases of the junction left unmatched. CDR3 length: 16 amino acids. The germline CDR1 and CDR2 sequences are MNHEY and SMNVEV (reference sequence). The CDR3 spells CASSFVWPGGAYEQYF. CDR3 coding DNA: TGTGCCAGCAGTTTCGTATGGCCGGGGGGGGCCTACGAGCAGTACTTC.

The rearrangement links TRBV21-1 to TRBJ1-1; the table assigns TRBD1, which was not confirmed against the DNA. TRBV21-1 is listed as a pseudogene. The CDR3 is 17 residues long. In DNA, the CDR3 is TGTGCCAGCAGCAAGACCGGAACAGGGGGCGCGAACACTGAAGCTTTCTTT. This sequence encodes CASSKTGTGGANTEAFF.

The rearrangement uses TRBV5-4 and TRBJ1-2, with 7 bases fitting TRBD1. The CDR3 loop spans 13 amino acids. The junction had 5 bases not matched to a gene; V was cut back by 2 bases and J by 7 bases. Germline V gives CDR1 SGHNT, CDR2 YYREEE (reference sequence). CDR3 amino acids: CASSFFQGGGYTF. DNA of the CDR3: TGTGCCAGCAGCTTCTTTCAGGGGGGTGGCTACACCTTC.

This clone was detected only a few times. The rearrangement uses TRBV27 and TRBJ2-1, with 9 bases lining up with TRBD2. The CDR3 contains 16 residues. Germline V gives CDR1 MNHEY, CDR2 SMNVEV (reference sequence). Unmatched junction bases numbered 8, after V lost 2 bases and J lost 6 bases. The DNA of the CDR3 is TGTGCCAGCAGTTTAACCCGACGCGGGAGGGCCAATGAGCAGTTCTTC. Amino acid sequence: CASSLTRRGRANEQFF.

The J gene is TRBJ2-1, the V gene TRBV7-9; 8 bases match TRBD2. The CDR3 runs 13 residues. Per the germline V gene, CDR1 is SEHNR and CDR2 is FQNEAQ (reference sequence). The junction had 9 bases not matched to a gene; V was cut back by 1 base and J by 16 bases. The chain's CDR3 is CASSLGVGGVRFF. The DNA for the CDR3 is TGTGCCAGCAGCTTAGGAGTCGGGGGGGTACGCTTCTTC.

The chain carries TRBV28 and TRBJ1-2; D possibly corresponds to TRBD1 (6 bases). The germline V and J ends were trimmed by 6 bases and 6 bases, with 11 bases remaining between them. This CDR3 is built from 12 residues. CDR1 MDHEN and CDR2 SYDVKM come from the germline V gene. The CDR3 loop reads CASRQQGDGYTF. CDR3 nucleotides: TGTGCCAGCAGGCAACAGGGAGATGGCTACACCTTC.

This clone is a singleton in its sample. The chain carries TRBV10-1 and TRBJ2-2; TRBD1 might be the D (6 bases). Germline V gene data show CDR1 as WNHNN and CDR2 as SYGVQD (reference sequence). The length of the CDR3 is 14 residues. The ends were cut back, 4 bases at V and 7 bases at J, with 13 bases in the middle. The CDR3 nucleotides read TGCGCCAGCAGTGTCTACAGGGCTGGCGGGGAGCTGTTTTTT. Protein: CASSVYRAGGELFF.

The chain employs TRBV19 and TRBJ2-4; 7 bases are shared with TRBD2. The CDR3 is made up of 18 amino acids. From germline, CDR1 is LNHDA and CDR2 SQIVND (reference sequence). V lost 10 bases and J lost 4; bases outside the gene matches: 22. This CDR3 is CATITLEREGRLKNIQYF. The CDR3 DNA reads TGTGCCACCATTACCCTTGAGAGGGAGGGGCGTCTTAAAAACATTCAGTACTTC.

This sequence joins TRBV27 and TRBJ2-7; 9 bases align to TRBD2. The CDR3 runs to 16 residues. V dropped 2 bases and J dropped 4; count of bases not matched to a gene: 9. The germline gives CDR1 MNHEY, CDR2 SMNVEV (reference sequence). The CDR3 coding sequence is TGTGCCAGCAGTTTAATGTTGGCGGGAGGGACGTACGAGCAGTACTTC. It translates to CASSLMLAGGTYEQYF.

The table lists this clone with a count of one. This chain connects TRBV5-1 to TRBJ1-5, with TRBD1 as a possible D gene (5 bases). Per the germline V gene, CDR1 is SGHRS and CDR2 is YFSETQ. The CDR3 totals 15 residues. V was clipped by 4 bases and J by 9 bases, with 20 bases between them. The CDR3 DNA follows: TGCGCCAGCAGCCCGGGAGGGCGGCTCCAGGGGCCCCAGCATTTT. It specifies CASSPGGRLQGPQHF.

In nucleotides, the CDR3 is TGCAGCGCCTTGACAGGGGGCGCGTTTGGCTACACCTTC. Its translation: CSALTGGAFGYTF. The chain employs TRBV29-1 and TRBJ1-2; 10 bases match TRBD1. Germline CDR1 SQVTM, CDR2 ANQGSEA. V was clipped by 7 bases and J by 7 bases; unmatched bases: 9. CDR3 size: 13 residues.

The chain employs TRBV9 and TRBJ2-1, with 8 positions matching TRBD2. Per germline, CDR1 SGDLS and CDR2 YYNGEE. With V trimmed by 4 bases and J by 4 bases, 4 bases remained unmatched. This CDR3 has 14 residues. The CDR3 loop reads CASSLGGGYNEQFF. DNA of the CDR3: TGTGCCAGCAGCCTCGGGGGGGGGTACAATGAGCAGTTCTTC.